This T cell receptor beta chain is from a study of neurological immune-mediated disorders. Each sorted-subset library came from about a million CD4+ or CD8+ T cells. 5'RACE with 10-nucleotide random UMIs generated the cDNA. Over 170 million TCR-beta sequences (from 15-18 subjects) were yielded by each sequencing run. TCRdb reprocessed the 5' RACE reads via MiXCR and lists one record per CDR3 protein. This table holds about 39,000 distinct CDR3 sequences, about 7% found once. CDR3 length equals 14 residues. Germline CDR1 is SGHVS and CDR2 is FQNEAQ. Trimming removed 2 bases from V and 0 bases from J, with 7 bases in between. The study's findings and limits: There were no CDR3 amino acid sequences shared by expanded clones across subjects, a result suggesting private repertoires in all groups.

This clonotype was counted at least ten times. The antigen remains unidentified. The rearrangement uses TRBV7-8 and TRBJ1-1, with no clear D. This TCR derives from a man aged 50 to 60 in good health. Sequencing input: CD4+ T cells from blood. The CDR3, as DNA: TGTGCCAGCAGCTTATTCGGGATGAACACTGAAGCTTTCTTT. It translates to CASSLFGMNTEAFF.